The text below deals with one T cell receptor (beta chain). In the original processing: The assay estimated nucleated cells by amplifying reference gene primers. Sequenced by immunoSEQ multiplex PCR; TCRdb stores in-frame clones only, minus some. That table furnishes V, J and clone size, whereas the DNA furnished D and trimming. The table records approximately 240,000 clones, around four fifths of them present only once. The sample is drawn from a study of blood T cell repertoires in COVID-19. Across the study: Samples taken during acute and convalescent COVID-19 were collected in the United States, Italy and Spain. The analysed material was cDNA or gDNA that came from T cells, B-cell-depleted T cells, or PBMCs.

CDR1 SEHNR and CDR2 FQNEAQ come from the germline V gene (reference sequence). CDR3 length equals 14 residues. Trimming took 8 bases from V and 0 from J, leaving 10 bases between them. The clonotype originates from a man aged 45-60 years with acute or convalescent COVID-19. The sequenced material came from peripheral blood. The V gene is TRBV7-9, the J gene TRBJ2-2, with D uncertain. The CDR3 here is CASPTLANTGELFF. The CDR3 region has the DNA TGTGCCAGCCCCACCCTCGCGAACACCGGGGAGCTGTTTTTT.